This is a list of T cell receptor beta chains from one sample in a study of blood T cell repertoires in COVID-19. Profiled with immunoSEQ multiplex PCR; TCRdb holds only in-frame clones, not every one. Of a few hundred thousand clones in the sample, around 80% are singletons; the top ten hold about 3.2%. The sequenced sample consisted of peripheral blood. The receptors here all came from a young woman with acute or convalescent COVID-19. Each CDR3 is given with its conserved first and last residue. Each record gives: J gene, D gene, V gene, clone size, CDR3 DNA, CDR3 protein. D genes are given only for firm matches. Not every row has a clone size; where given, it reads once, few, many or a size class.

j_gene: TRBJ1-2; d_gene: -; v_gene: TRBV6-6; abundance: -; CDR3nt: TGTGCCAGCAGTTACTGGACATCTGGCTATGGCTACACCTTC; CDR3aa: CASSYWTSGYGYTF
j_gene: TRBJ2-5; d_gene: TRBD1; v_gene: TRBV28; abundance: once; CDR3nt: TGTGCCAGCAGTCCTTTCCGGGACAGGGGAGAGACCCAGTACTTC; CDR3aa: CASSPFRDRGETQYF
j_gene: TRBJ1-6; d_gene: TRBD1; v_gene: TRBV9; abundance: -; CDR3nt: TGTGCCAGCAGCGAGGGACAGCTCAATTATAATTCACCCCTCCACTTT; CDR3aa: CASSEGQLNYNSPLHF
j_gene: TRBJ2-1; d_gene: TRBD2; v_gene: TRBV28; abundance: few; CDR3nt: TGTGCCAGCAGTTTGCCTAGCGGAGGGGTGAGCTCCTACAATGAGCAGTTCTTC; CDR3aa: CASSLPSGGVSSYNEQFF
j_gene: TRBJ1-2; d_gene: -; v_gene: TRBV18; abundance: -; CDR3nt: TGTGCCAGCTCACCGTCCGACAGAGATGGCTACACCTTC; CDR3aa: CASSPSDRDGYTF
j_gene: TRBJ2-1; d_gene: TRBD1; v_gene: TRBV5-5; abundance: -; CDR3nt: TGTGCCAGCAGCCAGACCCCGGGACAGGGAGGGAATGAGCAGTTCTTC; CDR3aa: CASSQTPGQGGNEQFF
j_gene: TRBJ2-5; d_gene: TRBD2; v_gene: TRBV5-4; abundance: -; CDR3nt: TGTGCCAGCAGCTTGGGGCTAGCGGGAGGTGGTGAGACCCAGTACTTC; CDR3aa: CASSLGLAGGGETQYF
j_gene: TRBJ1-6; d_gene: -; v_gene: TRBV27; abundance: -; CDR3nt: TGTGCCAGCGGAAGGCGGGACCCAGCTTTAGATGCTTCACCCCTCCACTTT; CDR3aa: CASGRRDPALDASPLHF
j_gene: TRBJ2-1; d_gene: TRBD2; v_gene: TRBV27; abundance: -; CDR3nt: TGTGCCAGCACTGGACTAGCGGGACTCGATGAGCAGTTCTTC; CDR3aa: CASTGLAGLDEQFF
j_gene: TRBJ1-5; d_gene: -; v_gene: TRBV6-5; abundance: -; CDR3nt: TGTGCCAGCAGCCTAGGACAAGTAAATCAGCCCCAGCATTTT; CDR3aa: CASSLGQVNQPQHF
j_gene: TRBJ2-3; d_gene: -; v_gene: TRBV28; abundance: -; CDR3nt: TGTGCCAGCACCCATAGGGGCGGACAGTACACAGATACGCAGTATTTT; CDR3aa: CASTHRGGQYTDTQYF
j_gene: TRBJ2-2; d_gene: TRBD1; v_gene: TRBV6-6; abundance: -; CDR3nt: TGTGCCAGCAGTCGGGACAGGGGGCTCACCGGGGAGCTGTTTTTT; CDR3aa: CASSRDRGLTGELFF
j_gene: TRBJ2-7; d_gene: -; v_gene: TRBV20-1; abundance: -; CDR3nt: TGCAGTGCTAGTTTGGCAGGGGGGTCCGGGGAGCAGTACTTC; CDR3aa: CSASLAGGSGEQYF
j_gene: TRBJ2-7; d_gene: TRBD1; v_gene: TRBV27; abundance: -; CDR3nt: TGTGCCAGCAGTTCCAGGGGGTTTTCCTACGAGCAGTACTTC; CDR3aa: CASSSRGFSYEQYF
j_gene: TRBJ2-7; d_gene: -; v_gene: TRBV13; abundance: -; CDR3nt: TGTGCCAGCAGCCGGCTGGACAGCTCCTACGAGCAGTACTTC; CDR3aa: CASSRLDSSYEQYF
j_gene: TRBJ1-2; d_gene: -; v_gene: TRBV13; abundance: -; CDR3nt: TGTGCCAGCAGCGCACAGACAGCCTTTGGCTATGGCTACACCTTC; CDR3aa: CASSAQTAFGYGYTF
j_gene: TRBJ2-7; d_gene: TRBD2; v_gene: TRBV3-1/TRBV3-2; abundance: -; CDR3nt: TGTGCCAGCAGCCCGAGGACTAGCGGGAGTAGCTACGAGCAGTACTTC; CDR3aa: CASSPRTSGSSYEQYF
j_gene: TRBJ1-2; d_gene: -; v_gene: TRBV7-2; abundance: once; CDR3nt: TGTGCCAGCAGCCACGACTCCTATGGCTACACCTTC; CDR3aa: CASSHDSYGYTF
j_gene: TRBJ1-6; d_gene: -; v_gene: TRBV18; abundance: -; CDR3nt: TGTGCCAGCTCACCACTGGACAGTTCCTCACCCCTCCACTTT; CDR3aa: CASSPLDSSSPLHF
j_gene: TRBJ2-3; d_gene: -; v_gene: TRBV7-6; abundance: few; CDR3nt: TGTGCCAGCAGCTTACACCCACCAGAGCAGTATTTT; CDR3aa: CASSLHPPEQYF
j_gene: TRBJ2-3; d_gene: TRBD2; v_gene: TRBV7-2; abundance: -; CDR3nt: TGTGCCAGCAGCTTGGGACTACTTAGGGGCACAGATACGCAGTATTTT; CDR3aa: CASSLGLLRGTDTQYF
j_gene: TRBJ1-2; d_gene: TRBD1; v_gene: TRBV11-2; abundance: -; CDR3nt: TGTGCCAGCAGCTTCGCCGGGACAGGCCTCTATGGCTACACCTTC; CDR3aa: CASSFAGTGLYGYTF
j_gene: TRBJ1-2; d_gene: TRBD1; v_gene: TRBV9; abundance: -; CDR3nt: TGTGCCAGCAGCGTGGGGGGACAGGGGCGGGATGGCTACACCTTC; CDR3aa: CASSVGGQGRDGYTF
j_gene: TRBJ2-5; d_gene: TRBD2; v_gene: TRBV27; abundance: -; CDR3nt: TGTGCCAGCAGTCGTCTAGCGGGGGCCCTCCAAGAGACCCAGTACTTC; CDR3aa: CASSRLAGALQETQYF
j_gene: TRBJ1-4; d_gene: -; v_gene: TRBV20-1; abundance: -; CDR3nt: TGCAGTGCTAGAGATAGAGGTTCGGCCGCTTTT; CDR3aa: CSARDRGSAAF
j_gene: TRBJ2-7; d_gene: TRBD1; v_gene: TRBV27; abundance: -; CDR3nt: TGTGCCAGCAAAAACCCGGGACAGCTCTACGAGCAGTACTTC; CDR3aa: CASKNPGQLYEQYF